This T cell receptor (beta chain) was observed in a study of human T cells and chemical hapten exposure. Study-wide background: The scalp of each patient received a weekly diphenylcyclopropenone dose for the full approximately 24-week study.

Time point in this sample: patch test 1, 2 weeks after DPC sensitization. Noted treatment: therapeutic diphenylcyclopropenone sensitization with weekly scalp DPC. Patch tests were applied only after blood draws. In the authors' methods: TCRs per sample had a median of around 96,000 and ranged from about 20,000 to 700,000. One entry per CDR3 protein, called by TCRdb with MiXCR from the RACE reads. In this record, the V and J calls reflect TCRdb's handling and not the investigators' own analysis. The top ten hold approximately 4% of the sample, which has approximately 100,000 distinct CDR3 sequences, approximately 10% seen once. In the case of this clonotype: Its target is unknown.

Whole-study findings and limits: Expanded TCRs were compared with controls, and the expanded TCRs formed significantly more large CDR3 similarity clusters.

Sequences were derived from whole blood, sampled in connection with sensitization to the hapten diphenylcyclopropenone (DPC). This TCR was recovered from a woman aged 40 to 50 with alopecia areata. Some clones in this sample may be carry-over from other donors' samples.

Here the CDR3 DNA reads TGTGCCAGCAGCCTCGCGACAGGGGCCGAAAAACTGTTTTTT. This translates into CASSLATGAEKLFF. This sequence joins TRBV7-9 and TRBJ1-4, with 8 nucleotides matching TRBD1. The V gene's germline CDR1 is SEHNR and CDR2 FQNEAQ (reference sequence). After removal of 5 bases from V and 8 bases from J, the junction contained 7 bases not matched to a gene. This CDR3 contains 14 residues.